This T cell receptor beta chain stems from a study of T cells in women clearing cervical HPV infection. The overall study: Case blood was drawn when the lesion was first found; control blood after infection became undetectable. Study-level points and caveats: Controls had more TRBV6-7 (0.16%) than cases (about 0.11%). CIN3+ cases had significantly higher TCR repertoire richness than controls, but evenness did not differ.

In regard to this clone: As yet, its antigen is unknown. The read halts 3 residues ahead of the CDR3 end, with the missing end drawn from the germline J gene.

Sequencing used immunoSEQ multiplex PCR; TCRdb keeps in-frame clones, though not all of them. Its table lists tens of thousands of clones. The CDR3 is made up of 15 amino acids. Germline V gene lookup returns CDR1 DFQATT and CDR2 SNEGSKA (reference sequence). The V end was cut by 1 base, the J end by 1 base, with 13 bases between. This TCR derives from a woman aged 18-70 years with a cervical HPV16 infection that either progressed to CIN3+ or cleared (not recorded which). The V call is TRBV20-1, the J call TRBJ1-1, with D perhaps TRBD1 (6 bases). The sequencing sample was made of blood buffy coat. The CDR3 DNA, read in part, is TGCAGTGCTAGAGGGGTACAGGGTAGGAACACTGAA. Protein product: CSARGVQGRNTE. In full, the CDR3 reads CSARGVQGRNTEAFF.